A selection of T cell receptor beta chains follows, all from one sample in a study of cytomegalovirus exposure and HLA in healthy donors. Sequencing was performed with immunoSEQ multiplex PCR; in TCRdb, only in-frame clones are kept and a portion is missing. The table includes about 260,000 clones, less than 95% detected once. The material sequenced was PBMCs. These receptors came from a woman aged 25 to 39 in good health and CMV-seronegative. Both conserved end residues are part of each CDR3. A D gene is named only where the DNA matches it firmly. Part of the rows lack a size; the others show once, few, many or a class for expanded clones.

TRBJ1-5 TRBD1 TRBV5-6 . CASSLGQGNSNQPQHF TGTGCCAGCAGCTTGGGACAGGGGAATAGCAATCAGCCCCAGCATTTT
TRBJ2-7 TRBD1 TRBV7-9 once CASSSTGNGLYEQYF TGTGCCAGCAGCTCGACAGGGAACGGCCTCTACGAGCAGTACTTC
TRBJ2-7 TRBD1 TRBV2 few CASSGQGYEQYF TGTGCCAGCAGTGGACAGGGCTACGAGCAGTACTTC
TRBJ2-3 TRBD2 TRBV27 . CASSWLAGGGTDTQYF TGTGCCAGCAGTTGGCTAGCGGGAGGGGGGACAGATACGCAGTATTTT
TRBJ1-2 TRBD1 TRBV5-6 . CASSSLEGAKVYGYTF TGTGCCAGCAGCTCTCTTGAGGGGGCCAAAGTATATGGCTACACCTTC
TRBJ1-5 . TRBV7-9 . CASSLGYTGQPQHF TGTGCCAGCAGCCTGGGATATACGGGTCAGCCCCAGCATTTT
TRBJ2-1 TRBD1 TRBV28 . CASRRTGTGNEQFF TGTGCCAGCCGTAGGACAGGGACCGGGAATGAGCAGTTCTTC
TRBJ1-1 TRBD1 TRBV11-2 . CASIPRTGVPEAFF TGTGCCAGCATCCCCCGGACAGGGGTCCCTGAAGCTTTCTTT
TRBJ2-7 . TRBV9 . CASSVETSYEQYF TGTGCCAGCAGCGTAGAAACTAGCTACGAGCAGTACTTC
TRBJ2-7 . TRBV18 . CASSPPTFLHEQYF TGTGCCAGCTCACCACCAACCTTCCTCCACGAGCAGTACTTC
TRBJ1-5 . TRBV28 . CASSRGKDQPQHF TGTGCCAGCAGTAGAGGGAAGGATCAGCCCCAGCATTTT
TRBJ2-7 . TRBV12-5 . CASGPGLPDYEQYF TGTGCTAGTGGCCCGGGACTCCCTGACTACGAGCAGTACTTC
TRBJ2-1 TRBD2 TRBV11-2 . CASTPGTRGYNEQFF TGTGCCAGCACTCCCGGGACTAGAGGCTACAATGAGCAGTTCTTC